The 6 T cell receptor beta chains in this list originate from one sample, sequenced in a study of T cells in Graves' hyperthyroidism and ophthalmopathy. TCR beta CDR3 regions were amplified from RNA transcripts. TCR CDR3 regions were first amplified by RT-PCR with HTBI primers. A single record per CDR3 protein comes from TCRdb applying MiXCR to the multiplex PCR reads. The data show approximately 380,000 distinct CDR3 sequences, approximately 19% seen once. Sample: blood. The receptor source for this set is a woman under 30 with Graves' hyperthyroidism.

This clonotype was seen ten or more times. In nucleotides, the CDR3 is TGTGCCAGCAGCGTAGAACCGGCAACTGGAAACACCATATATTTT. Protein product: CASSVEPATGNTIYF. V is TRBV9 and J is TRBJ1-3; D gene ambiguous. Trimming shortened V by 0 bases and J by 2 bases, and 9 bases separated the two germline ends. Germline V gene data show CDR1 as SGDLS and CDR2 as YYNGEE. CDR3 length: 15 residues.

This clonotype showed up many times. The chain uses TRBV6-1 and TRBJ1-5; no definite D call. Germline CDR1 and CDR2: MNHNS and SASEGT. Trimming cost V 7 bases and J 1 base, with 2 bases left between them. This CDR3 spans 11 amino acids. The CDR3 loop is CASKSNQPQHF. Written as DNA, the CDR3 is TGTGCCAGCAAGAGCAATCAGCCCCAGCATTTT.

The chain links TRBV12-5 to TRBJ1-2; D ambiguous. The CDR3 spans 12 residues. V was pared by 4 bases and J by 4 bases, with 7 bases between. Germline CDR1 reads LGHNT; CDR2 reads FRNRAP. The CDR3 protein is CASGSAGYGYTF. CDR3 DNA sequence: TGTGCTAGTGGTTCCGCCGGCTATGGCTACACCTTC.

This clonotype was counted ten times or more. J is TRBJ2-5 and V is TRBV12-3 or TRBV12-4; no clear D. Trimming left V 3 bases short and J 5 bases short, with 10 bases between. The CDR3 totals 13 residues. The CDR3 spells CASSFLGMETQYF. The CDR3 DNA is TGTGCCAGCAGTTTCTTGGGAATGGAGACCCAGTACTTC.

As regards this clonotype: A much larger clone sits a single nucleotide away, making a read error possible. The V gene is TRBV5-1, the J gene TRBJ2-7; a possible D gene is TRBD1 (7 bases). CDR1 and CDR2 (germline): SGHRS, YFSETQ. With 0 bases removed from V and 5 bases from J, the gap between germline ends came to 12 bases. There are 14 residues in the CDR3. The CDR3 spells CASSLAGGNHEQYF. The CDR3 DNA reads as TGCGCCAGCAGCTTGGCAGGGGGGAACCACGAGCAGTACTTC.

This clonotype was found many times. V and J are TRBV29-1 and TRBJ2-7; D is perhaps TRBD1 or TRBD2 (5 bases each). CDR1 and CDR2 (germline): SQVTM, ANQGSEA. The V end was cut by 3 bases, the J end by 3 bases, with 15 bases between. This CDR3 is 14 amino acids long. CDR3 residues: CSVEGGDRVYEQYF. Written as DNA, the CDR3 is TGCAGCGTTGAGGGTGGGGACCGAGTCTACGAGCAGTACTTC.